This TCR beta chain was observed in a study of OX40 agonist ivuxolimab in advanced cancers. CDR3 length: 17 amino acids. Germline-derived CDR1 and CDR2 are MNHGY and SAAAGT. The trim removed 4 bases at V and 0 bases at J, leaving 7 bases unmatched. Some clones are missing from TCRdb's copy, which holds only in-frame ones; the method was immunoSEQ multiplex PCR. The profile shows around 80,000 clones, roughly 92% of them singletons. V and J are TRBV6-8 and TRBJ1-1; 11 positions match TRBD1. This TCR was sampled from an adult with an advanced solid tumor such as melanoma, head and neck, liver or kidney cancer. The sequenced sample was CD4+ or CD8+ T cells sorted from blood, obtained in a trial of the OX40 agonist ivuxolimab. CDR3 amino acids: CASSSGQGVPMNTEAFF. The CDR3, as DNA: TGTGCCAGCAGTTCGGGACAGGGGGTCCCCATGAACACTGAAGCTTTCTTT.